Sequencing of this TCR beta chain was carried out in a study of shared T cell receptors in the human thymus. Generated by immunoSEQ multiplex PCR, the TCRdb table keeps only in-frame clones and is missing some. The sample has hundreds of thousands of clones; roughly 90% are singletons. Between the trimmed V and J ends, which lost 2 bases and 8 bases, there was a span of 23 bases. The germline V gene encodes CDR1 SGDLS and CDR2 YYNGEE. This CDR3 is built from 17 residues. These data were also filed under a second study, of human thymus T cells. That paper adds: Related research has reported that thymic repertoires overlap highly among unrelated individuals.

Sequencing was performed on thymocytes. The TCR comes from a boy less than two years old with a congenital heart defect. The chain joins TRBV9 to TRBJ2-1; D is perhaps TRBD2 (6 bases). CDR3 DNA sequence: TGTGCCAGCAGCGTGTCCTACAGCGGGCAACCTCCCCATGAGCAGTTCTTC. Translating gives CASSVSYSGQPPHEQFF.